A selection of T cell receptor beta chains follows, all from one sample in a study of blood T cells in healthy people across ages. MiXCR was run by TCRdb on the 5' RACE reads, yielding one entry per CDR3 protein. The table has some 800,000 distinct CDR3 sequences, approximately 25% seen once. These data were also filed under a second study, of T cells of mothers and their children.

The sequenced material came from blood. The receptors come from a boy younger than 18 in good health. CDR3s include the opening cysteine and the closing phenylalanine or tryptophan. D genes are given only for firm matches. Size is stated for part of the rows, as once, few or many counts, or as a class when the clone is expanded.

V	J	D	size	DNA	CDR3
TRBV2	TRBJ2-5	TRBD2	many	TGTGCCAGCAGTGAGGGACTAGCGGATGAGACCCAGTACTTC	CASSEGLADETQYF
TRBV18	TRBJ2-7	NA	NA	TGTGCCAGCTCACCGACGAAGGGGGAGGGACCCGAGCAGTACTTC	CASSPTKGEGPEQYF
TRBV12-3/TRBV12-4	TRBJ1-2	NA	few	TGTGCCAGCAGATCTATGTCAGGCTATGGCTACACCTTC	CASRSMSGYGYTF
TRBV5-1	TRBJ2-3	NA	NA	TGCGCCAGCAGCGAAGGTACAGGCTACACAGATACGCAGTATTTT	CASSEGTGYTDTQYF
TRBV29-1	TRBJ1-3	NA	NA	TGCAGCGTTGAAGCCCCAGACTACTCTGGAAACACCATATATTTT	CSVEAPDYSGNTIYF
TRBV14	TRBJ2-1	TRBD2	few	TGTGCCAGCAGCCAAATTGGGACTAGCGGGAGAGGTGAGCAGTTCTTC	CASSQIGTSGRGEQFF
TRBV29-1	TRBJ2-4	TRBD1	many	TGCAGCGTTGATGGACAGGGTGACAAAAACATTCAGTACTTC	CSVDGQGDKNIQYF
TRBV25-1	TRBJ2-6	NA	NA	TGTGCCAGCAGTGAATCCATAGAAGGGCGCGGGGCCAACGTCCTGACTTTC	CASSESIEGRGANVLTF
TRBV3-1	TRBJ2-5	TRBD1	few	TGTGCCAGCAGCAAGGACAGGGGGCCGGCGGAGACCCAGTACTTC	CASSKDRGPAETQYF
TRBV4-1	TRBJ2-5	TRBD2	few	TGCGCCAGCAGCCAAGGCTTAGGTAGCGGGCTGTACCAAGAGACCCAGTACTTC	CASSQGLGSGLYQETQYF
TRBV7-6	TRBJ1-5	NA	few	TGTGCCAGCAGCTGGACGGATAGCAATCAGCCCCAGCATTTT	CASSWTDSNQPQHF
TRBV20-1	TRBJ2-7	NA	few	TGCAGTGCTAGAGCCTCAGGGGAAATCTACGAGCAGTACTTC	CSARASGEIYEQYF
TRBV6-6	TRBJ2-5	TRBD1	NA	TGTGCCAGCAGTTACACAGGGGACAGGACCCAGTACTTC	CASSYTGDRTQYF
TRBV7-2	TRBJ1-5	NA	NA	TGTGCCAGCAGCTCGGCCAGGGGTCCCAATCAGCCCCAGCATTTT	CASSSARGPNQPQHF
TRBV4-3	TRBJ2-7	TRBD1	NA	TGCGCCAGCAGCCAAGATCGTACTGGGACAGGGGCTATCTACGAGCAGTACTTC	CASSQDRTGTGAIYEQYF
TRBV28	TRBJ1-2	TRBD1	NA	TGTGCCAGCATCAACGGACAGGTTGGGGGCTACACCTTC	CASINGQVGGYTF
TRBV6-2/TRBV6-3	TRBJ1-4	TRBD1	few	TGTGCCAGCAGCGAACCCGGACAGGGAGGGAGTGAAAACCTGTTTTTT	CASSEPGQGGSENLFF
TRBV6-2/TRBV6-3	TRBJ2-7	TRBD2	few	TGTGCCAGCACCTTACTGGGACAGCTCGGACTAGCGGGGAACGAGCAGTACTTC	CASTLLGQLGLAGNEQYF
TRBV7-9	TRBJ2-1	NA	few	TGTGCCAGCAGCTCCCCGGGCAGTGAGCAGTTCTTC	CASSSPGSEQFF
TRBV20-1	TRBJ2-7	NA	NA	TGCAGTGCTAGTAGCCAATCCTACGAGCAGTACTTC	CSASSQSYEQYF
TRBV29-1	TRBJ2-5	NA	many	TGCAGCGTTGAAGGTGCGAATCAAGAGACCCAGTACTTC	CSVEGANQETQYF
TRBV29-1	TRBJ2-5	NA	few	TGCAGCGTCCTAACGCGGGACGACCGAACCCAGCAGTACTTC	CSVLTRDDRTQQYF
TRBV7-9	TRBJ1-2	NA	NA	TGTGCCAGCAGCTTAGATGAGCCGTATGGCTACACCTTC	CASSLDEPYGYTF
TRBV5-1	TRBJ2-3	NA	NA	TGCGCCAGCCTACCGCAAGAGGGTTATCTGGCAGATACGCAGTATTTT	CASLPQEGYLADTQYF
TRBV29-1	TRBJ1-1	TRBD1	few	TGCAGCGTGCACAGGGGGAGGACTGAAGCTTTCTTT	CSVHRGRTEAFF
TRBV12-3/TRBV12-4	TRBJ2-3	NA	NA	TGTGCCAGCAGTTTTGCCCGGAAAACAGATGCGCAGTATTTT	CASSFARKTDAQYF
TRBV4-3	TRBJ1-4	TRBD1	NA	TGCGCCAGCAGCCAAGAGACAGGGGGTGCAACTAATGAAAAACTGTTTTTT	CASSQETGGATNEKLFF
TRBV20-1	TRBJ2-7	TRBD2	NA	TGCAGTGCTCTCTCGGGGGGATACTCCTACGAGCAGTACTTC	CSALSGGYSYEQYF
TRBV28	TRBJ1-2	TRBD1	NA	TGTGCCAGCAGTCACACTCCGGGACAGGGGTATTTTGGCTACACCTTC	CASSHTPGQGYFGYTF
TRBV7-2	TRBJ2-5	TRBD2	NA	TGTGCCAGCAGAGCGGGAGGGCCCGTTGAGACCCAGTACTTC	CASRAGGPVETQYF
TRBV25-1	TRBJ2-7	NA	NA	TGTGCCAGCAGTGAATTAGGTATCTACGAGCAGTACTTC	CASSELGIYEQYF
TRBV20-1	TRBJ2-7	NA	NA	TGCAGTGCTAGAGAGGGGACGGGAACCTACGAGCAGTACTTC	CSAREGTGTYEQYF
TRBV12-3/TRBV12-4	TRBJ2-3	NA	NA	TGTGCCAGCAGTTACCCTTCTGGAGGGACAGATGCGCAGTATTTT	CASSYPSGGTDAQYF
TRBV6-5	TRBJ1-2	NA	few	TGTGCCAGCAGTTACGCGGGACCGTGGGGTGGCTACACCTTC	CASSYAGPWGGYTF
TRBV29-1	TRBJ2-7	NA	NA	TGCAGCGTTGAAGTCAGCCTTTTCGAGTCCTACGAGCAGTACTTC	CSVEVSLFESYEQYF
TRBV2	TRBJ2-2	NA	NA	TGTGCCAGCAACCCGGACTCTAACACCGGGGAGCTGTTTTTT	CASNPDSNTGELFF
TRBV19	TRBJ2-4	TRBD2	few	TGTGCCAGTAGTATGGGAGGGACTATGGACATTCAGTACTTC	CASSMGGTMDIQYF
TRBV28	TRBJ1-1	NA	NA	TGTGCCAGCAGTTTAAACGGCTGGAACACTGAAGCTTTCTTT	CASSLNGWNTEAFF
TRBV7-2	TRBJ2-7	NA	NA	TGTGCCAGCAGCTTAGGTCCCCCAGGGGGGATCTACGAGCAGTACTTC	CASSLGPPGGIYEQYF
TRBV12-3/TRBV12-4	TRBJ2-1	TRBD1	NA	TGTGCCAGCAGCCTCGACAGGGTTAGCTACAATGAGCAGTTCTTC	CASSLDRVSYNEQFF
TRBV10-3	TRBJ2-5	NA	few	TGTGCGGGGGGGCACGACTATGAGACCCAGTACTTC	CAGGHDYETQYF
TRBV6-5	TRBJ2-1	NA	few	TGTGCCAGCAGTTACTCCTTGGGGGCCTCCTACAATGAGCAGTTCTTC	CASSYSLGASYNEQFF
TRBV7-9	TRBJ1-2	NA	few	TGTGCCAGCAGCCCGAGGTACGGGGATGGCTACACCTTC	CASSPRYGDGYTF
TRBV6-5	TRBJ2-7	NA	once	TGTGCCAGCAGTTACTCGTGGGCAGGACTCCCGTACGAGCAGTACTTC	CASSYSWAGLPYEQYF
TRBV27	TRBJ2-1	NA	NA	TGTGCCAGCACCCACACGGGTAATTACAATGAGCAGTTCTTC	CASTHTGNYNEQFF
TRBV6-1	TRBJ2-1	TRBD2	few	TGCGCCACCAGTGGACTAGCGGGGGTTAATGAGCAGTTCTTC	CATSGLAGVNEQFF
TRBV28	TRBJ2-5	NA	few	TGTGCCAGCAGCCGAGGGGGGGAAGTAAGGCAGTACTTC	CASSRGGEVRQYF
TRBV9	TRBJ2-1	NA	NA	TGTGCCGGCAGCCCCCCCGAGGGCGACCAGCAGTTCTTC	CAGSPPEGDQQFF
TRBV4-1	TRBJ2-1	NA	few	TGCGCCAGCAGCCAAGGATGGCTCGACTACAATGAGCAGTTCTTC	CASSQGWLDYNEQFF
TRBV28	TRBJ2-6	NA	few	TGTGCCAGCATTCCCGGTGGTTCTGGGGCCAACGTCCCGACTTTC	CASIPGGSGANVPTF
TRBV2	TRBJ2-5	TRBD2	NA	TGTGCCAGCAGTGAGTGGGGACTAGCGGAAGAGACCCAGTACTTC	CASSEWGLAEETQYF
TRBV7-9	TRBJ2-7	NA	NA	TGTGCCAGCAGCTTAGGGGTTTCGGGCGAGCAGTACTTC	CASSLGVSGEQYF
TRBV27	TRBJ2-1	TRBD1	few	TGTGCCAGCAGTTTCGTAGGACAGGGCTTCTACAATGAGCAGTTCTTC	CASSFVGQGFYNEQFF
TRBV12-3/TRBV12-4	TRBJ1-1	NA	NA	TGTGCCACGAGCCCAGTAAGAGGTATGAACACTGAAGCTTTCTTT	CATSPVRGMNTEAFF